This TCR beta chain was identified during a study of neoadjuvant anti-PD-1 for oral cavity cancer. Generated by immunoSEQ multiplex PCR, the TCRdb table keeps only in-frame clones and is missing some. The sample records 8,000 or so clones, approximately 66% being singletons. Time point meaning: after neoadjuvant nivolumab, at surgical resection. This CDR3 is 15 amino acids long. V lost 2 bases, J lost 6 bases, and 5 bases stayed unmatched. The germline gives CDR1 MGHRA, CDR2 YSYEKL. This TCR was sampled from a person aged 35-80 years with oral cavity squamous cell carcinoma. Sequencing used PBMCs, obtained after nivolumab (anti-PD-1) treatment. V usage is TRBV4-1 and J usage is TRBJ2-1; 9 bases line up with TRBD1. CDR3 residues: CASSQQGDRANEQFF. In DNA form, the CDR3 reads TGCGCCAGCAGCCAACAAGGGGACAGGGCCAATGAGCAGTTCTTC.